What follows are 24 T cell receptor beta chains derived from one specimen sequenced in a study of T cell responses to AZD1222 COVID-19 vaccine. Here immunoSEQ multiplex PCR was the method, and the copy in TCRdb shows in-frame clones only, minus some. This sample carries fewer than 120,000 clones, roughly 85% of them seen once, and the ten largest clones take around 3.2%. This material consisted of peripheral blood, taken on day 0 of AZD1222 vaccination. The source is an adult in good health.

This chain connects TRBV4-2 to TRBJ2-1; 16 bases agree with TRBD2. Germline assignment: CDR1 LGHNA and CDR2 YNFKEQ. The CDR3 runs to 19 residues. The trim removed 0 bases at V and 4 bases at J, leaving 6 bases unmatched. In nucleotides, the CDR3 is TGTGCCAGCAGCCAAGATACGGGACTAGCGGGAGGGAGTTACAATGAGCAGTTCTTC. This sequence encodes CASSQDTGLAGGSYNEQFF.

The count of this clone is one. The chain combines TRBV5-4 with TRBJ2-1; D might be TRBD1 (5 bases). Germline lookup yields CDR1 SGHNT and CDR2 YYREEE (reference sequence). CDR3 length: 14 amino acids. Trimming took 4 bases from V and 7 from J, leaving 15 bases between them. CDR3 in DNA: TGTGCCAGCAGCACCCGGACCAAGGGGAATGAGCAGTTCTTC. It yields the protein CASSTRTKGNEQFF.

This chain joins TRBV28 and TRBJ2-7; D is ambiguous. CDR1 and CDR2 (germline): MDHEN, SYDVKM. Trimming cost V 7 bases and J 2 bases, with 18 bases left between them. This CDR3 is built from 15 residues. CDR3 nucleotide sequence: TGTGCCAGCATGTCCTTCTCTTACGGGCCCTACGAGCAGTACTTC. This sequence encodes CASMSFSYGPYEQYF.

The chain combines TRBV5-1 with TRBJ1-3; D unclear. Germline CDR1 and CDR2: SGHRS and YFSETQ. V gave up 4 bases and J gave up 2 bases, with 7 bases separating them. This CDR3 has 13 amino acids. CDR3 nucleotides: TGCGCCAGCAGCAATAGCGCTGGAAACACCATATATTTT. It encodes CASSNSAGNTIYF.

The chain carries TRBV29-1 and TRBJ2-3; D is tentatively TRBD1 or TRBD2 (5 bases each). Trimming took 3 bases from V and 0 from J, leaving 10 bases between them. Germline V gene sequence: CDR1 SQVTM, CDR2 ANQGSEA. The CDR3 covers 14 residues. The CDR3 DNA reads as TGCAGCGTTGAGGGACCCACTAGCACAGATACGCAGTATTTT. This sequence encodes CSVEGPTSTDTQYF.

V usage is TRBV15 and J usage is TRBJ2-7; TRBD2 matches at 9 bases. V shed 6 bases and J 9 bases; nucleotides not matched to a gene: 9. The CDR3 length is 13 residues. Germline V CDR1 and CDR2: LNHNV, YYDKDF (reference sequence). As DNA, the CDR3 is TGTGCCACCAGTACCGGGACTAGCACGAGGCAGTACTTC. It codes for CATSTGTSTRQYF.

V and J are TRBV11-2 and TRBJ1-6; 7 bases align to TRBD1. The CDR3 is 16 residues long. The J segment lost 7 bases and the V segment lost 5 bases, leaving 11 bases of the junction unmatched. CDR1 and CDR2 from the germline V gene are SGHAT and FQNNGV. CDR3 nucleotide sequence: TGTGCCAGCAGCCCGTCCGGGACAGCTAGCAATTCACCCCTCCACTTT. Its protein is CASSPSGTASNSPLHF.

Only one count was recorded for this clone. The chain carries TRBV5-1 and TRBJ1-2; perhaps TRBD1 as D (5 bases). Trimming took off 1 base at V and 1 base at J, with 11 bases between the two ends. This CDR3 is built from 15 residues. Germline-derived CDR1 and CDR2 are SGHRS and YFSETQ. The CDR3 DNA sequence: TGCGCCAGCAGCTTGAGTAGGGACGATAACTATGGCTACACCTTC. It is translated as CASSLSRDDNYGYTF.

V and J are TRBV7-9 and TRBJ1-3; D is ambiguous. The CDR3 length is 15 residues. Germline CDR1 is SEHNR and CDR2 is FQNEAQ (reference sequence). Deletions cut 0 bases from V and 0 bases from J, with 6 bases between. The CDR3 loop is CASSLAAASGNTIYF. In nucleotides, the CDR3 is TGTGCCAGCAGCTTAGCGGCAGCCTCTGGAAACACCATATATTTT.

The CDR3 DNA sequence: TGTGCCAGCAGGGCAGCGGGGGGGGAAGTCCATGAGCAGTTCTTC. This encodes CASRAAGGEVHEQFF. The chain uses TRBV28 and TRBJ2-1; 10 bases agree with TRBD2. The germline gives CDR1 MDHEN, CDR2 SYDVKM. V shed 6 bases and J 8 bases; nucleotides not matched to a gene: 10. There are 15 residues in the CDR3.

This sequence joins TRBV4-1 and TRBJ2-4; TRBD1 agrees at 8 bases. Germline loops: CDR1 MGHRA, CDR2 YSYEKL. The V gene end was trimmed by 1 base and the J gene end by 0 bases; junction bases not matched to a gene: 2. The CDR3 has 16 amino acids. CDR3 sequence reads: CASSQGQGLAKNIQYF. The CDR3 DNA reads TGCGCCAGCAGCCAAGGACAGGGGCTAGCCAAAAACATTCAGTACTTC.

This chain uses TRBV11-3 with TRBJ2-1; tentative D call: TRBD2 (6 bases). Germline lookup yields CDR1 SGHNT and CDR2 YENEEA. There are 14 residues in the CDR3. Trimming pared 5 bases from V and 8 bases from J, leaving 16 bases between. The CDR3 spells CASSLGRGSDEQFF. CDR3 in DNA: TGTGCCAGCAGCCTAGGACGGGGGTCCGATGAGCAGTTCTTC.

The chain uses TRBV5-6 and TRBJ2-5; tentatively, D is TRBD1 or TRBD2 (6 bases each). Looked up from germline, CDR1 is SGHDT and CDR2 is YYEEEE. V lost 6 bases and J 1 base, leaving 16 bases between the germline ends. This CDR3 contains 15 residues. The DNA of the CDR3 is TGTGCCAGCACCCGGAGGGGGACCGGCCAAGAGACCCAGTACTTC. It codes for CASTRRGTGQETQYF. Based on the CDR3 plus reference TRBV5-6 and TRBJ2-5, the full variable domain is DAGVTQSPTHLIKTRGQQVTLRCSPKSGHDTVSWYQQALGQGPQFIFQYYEEEERQRGNFPDRFSGHQFPNYSSELNVNALLLGDSALYLCASTRRGTGQETQYFGPGTRLLVL.

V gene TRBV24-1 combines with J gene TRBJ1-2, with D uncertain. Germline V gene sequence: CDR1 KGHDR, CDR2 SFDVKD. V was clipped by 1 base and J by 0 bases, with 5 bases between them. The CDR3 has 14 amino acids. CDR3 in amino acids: CATSDFGSNYGYTF. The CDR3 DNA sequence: TGTGCCACCAGTGATTTTGGATCTAACTATGGCTACACCTTC.

DNA of the CDR3: TGTGCCAGCAGCCAAGATCTTGGGAACACTGAAGCTTTCTTT. Protein product: CASSQDLGNTEAFF. The chain is built from TRBV4-2 and TRBJ1-1; D is uncertain. Trimming pared 0 bases from V and 1 base from J, leaving 6 bases between. Germline CDR1 LGHNA, CDR2 YNFKEQ. This CDR3 is built from 14 residues.

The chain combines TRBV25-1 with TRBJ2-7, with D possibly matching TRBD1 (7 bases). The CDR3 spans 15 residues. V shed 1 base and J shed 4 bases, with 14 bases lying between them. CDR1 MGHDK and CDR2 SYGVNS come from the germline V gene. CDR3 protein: CASSESGGLRYEQYF. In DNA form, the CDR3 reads TGTGCCAGCAGTGAATCAGGGGGGCTCAGGTACGAGCAGTACTTC.

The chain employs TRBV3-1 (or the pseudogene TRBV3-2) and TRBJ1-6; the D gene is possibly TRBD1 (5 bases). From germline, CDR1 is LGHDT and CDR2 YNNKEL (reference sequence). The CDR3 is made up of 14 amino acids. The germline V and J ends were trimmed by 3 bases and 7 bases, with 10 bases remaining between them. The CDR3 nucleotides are TGTGCCAGCAGCCAGGAGGGGTCCAATTCACCCCTCCACTTT. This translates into CASSQEGSNSPLHF.

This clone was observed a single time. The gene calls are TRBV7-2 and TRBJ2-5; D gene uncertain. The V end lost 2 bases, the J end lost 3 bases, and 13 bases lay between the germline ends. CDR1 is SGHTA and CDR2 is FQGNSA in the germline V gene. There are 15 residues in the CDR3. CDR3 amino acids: CASSLWGQAKETQYF. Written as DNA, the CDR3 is TGTGCCAGCAGCTTATGGGGTCAGGCAAAAGAGACCCAGTACTTC.

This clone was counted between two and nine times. DNA of the CDR3: TGTGCCAGCAGTTACTCCCCAGGGAAGATCACTGAAGCTTTCTTT. Residues: CASSYSPGKITEAFF. The chain recombines TRBV6-2 or TRBV6-3 with TRBJ1-1, with TRBD1 as a possible D gene (5 bases). The CDR3 is made up of 15 amino acids. V was clipped by 0 bases and J by 4 bases, with 12 bases between them. Germline loops: CDR1 MNHEY, CDR2 SVGEGT.

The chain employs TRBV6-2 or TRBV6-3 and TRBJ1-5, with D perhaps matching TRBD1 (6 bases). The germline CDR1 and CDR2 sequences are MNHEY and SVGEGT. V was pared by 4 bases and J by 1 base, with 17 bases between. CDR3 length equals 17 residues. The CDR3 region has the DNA TGTGCCAGCAGTTGGGATGGTCAGGGGTCAAGCAATCAGCCCCAGCATTTT. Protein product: CASSWDGQGSSNQPQHF.

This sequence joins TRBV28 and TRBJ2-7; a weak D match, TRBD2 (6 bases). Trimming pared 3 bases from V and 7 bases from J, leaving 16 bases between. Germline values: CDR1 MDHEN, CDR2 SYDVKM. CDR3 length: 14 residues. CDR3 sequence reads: CASSFRDFGREQYF. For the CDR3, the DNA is TGTGCCAGCAGTTTCCGGGACTTCGGTCGGGAGCAGTACTTC.

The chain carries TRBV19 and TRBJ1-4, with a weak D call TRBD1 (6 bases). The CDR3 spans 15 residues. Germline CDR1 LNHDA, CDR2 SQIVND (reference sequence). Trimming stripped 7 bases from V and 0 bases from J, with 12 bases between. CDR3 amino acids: CASKQGPATNEKLFF. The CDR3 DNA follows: TGTGCCAGTAAGCAGGGGCCTGCAACTAATGAAAAACTGTTTTTT.

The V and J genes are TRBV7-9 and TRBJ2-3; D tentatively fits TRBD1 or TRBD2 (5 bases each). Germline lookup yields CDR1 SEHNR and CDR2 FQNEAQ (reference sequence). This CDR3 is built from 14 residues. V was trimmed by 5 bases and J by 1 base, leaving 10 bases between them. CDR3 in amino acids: CASSPRDGTDTQYF. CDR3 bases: TGTGCCAGCAGCCCCCGGGACGGCACAGATACGCAGTATTTT.

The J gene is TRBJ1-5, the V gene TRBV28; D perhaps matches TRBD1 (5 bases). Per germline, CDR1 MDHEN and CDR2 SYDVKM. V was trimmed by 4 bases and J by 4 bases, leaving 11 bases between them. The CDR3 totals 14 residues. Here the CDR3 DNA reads TGTGCCAGCAGTTATATCAGGGCAAATCAGCCCCAGCATTTT. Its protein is CASSYIRANQPQHF.